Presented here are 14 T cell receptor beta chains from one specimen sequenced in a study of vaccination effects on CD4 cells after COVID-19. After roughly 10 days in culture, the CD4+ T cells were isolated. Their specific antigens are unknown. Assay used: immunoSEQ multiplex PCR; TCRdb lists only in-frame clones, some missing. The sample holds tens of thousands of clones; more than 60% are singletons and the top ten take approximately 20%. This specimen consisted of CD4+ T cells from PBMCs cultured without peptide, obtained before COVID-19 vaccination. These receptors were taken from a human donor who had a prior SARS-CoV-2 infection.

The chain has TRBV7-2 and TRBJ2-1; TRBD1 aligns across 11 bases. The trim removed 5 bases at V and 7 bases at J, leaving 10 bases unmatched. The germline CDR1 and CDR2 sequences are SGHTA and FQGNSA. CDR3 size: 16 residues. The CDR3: CASSLSRDRGMNEQFF. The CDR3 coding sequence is TGTGCCAGCAGCCTCTCCAGGGACAGGGGGATGAATGAGCAGTTCTTC.

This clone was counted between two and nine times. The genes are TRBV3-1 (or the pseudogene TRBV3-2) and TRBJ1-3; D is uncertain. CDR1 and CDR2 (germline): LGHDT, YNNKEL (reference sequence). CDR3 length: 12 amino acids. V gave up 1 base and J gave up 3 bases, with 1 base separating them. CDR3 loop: CASSQVGNTIYF. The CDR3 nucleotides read TGTGCCAGCAGCCAAGTTGGAAACACCATATATTTT.

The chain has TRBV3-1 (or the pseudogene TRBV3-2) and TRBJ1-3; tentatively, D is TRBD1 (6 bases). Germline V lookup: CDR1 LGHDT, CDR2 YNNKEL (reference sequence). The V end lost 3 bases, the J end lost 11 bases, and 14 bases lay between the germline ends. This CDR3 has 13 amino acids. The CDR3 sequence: CASSHAIGGPIYF. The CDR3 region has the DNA TGTGCCAGCAGCCACGCTATTGGGGGCCCCATATATTTT.

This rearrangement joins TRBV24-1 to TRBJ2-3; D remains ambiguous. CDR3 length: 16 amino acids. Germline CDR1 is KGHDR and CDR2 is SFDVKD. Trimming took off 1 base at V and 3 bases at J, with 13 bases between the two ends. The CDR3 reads CATSDFRGLGTDTQYF. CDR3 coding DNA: TGTGCCACCAGTGATTTCCGTGGCCTCGGGACAGATACGCAGTATTTT.

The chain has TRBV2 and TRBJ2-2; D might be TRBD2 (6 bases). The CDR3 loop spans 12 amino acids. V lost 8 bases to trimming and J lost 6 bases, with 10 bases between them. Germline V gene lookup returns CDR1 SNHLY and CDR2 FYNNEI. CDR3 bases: TGTGCCAGCTCCAGGGAGGCCGGGGAGCTGTTTTTT. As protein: CASSREAGELFF.

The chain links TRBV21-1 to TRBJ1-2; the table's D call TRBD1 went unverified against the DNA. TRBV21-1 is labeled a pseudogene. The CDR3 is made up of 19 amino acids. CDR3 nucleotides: TGTGCCAGCAGCGTCACTCCGGGACAGCTCCGTTGCTCTCTATGTGGCTACACCTTC. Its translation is CASSVTPGQLRCSLCGYTF.

CDR3 region: CASREAAPQAPTQPQHF. For the CDR3, the DNA is TGTGCCAGCAGAGAGGCAGCTCCACAGGCCCCCACTCAGCCCCAGCATTTT. The chain combines TRBV6-4 with TRBJ1-5; tentative D call: TRBD1 (5 bases). The length of the CDR3 is 17 residues. The germline V gene has CDR1 MRHNA and CDR2 SNTAGT. The germline V and J ends were trimmed by 6 bases and 6 bases, with 24 bases remaining between them.

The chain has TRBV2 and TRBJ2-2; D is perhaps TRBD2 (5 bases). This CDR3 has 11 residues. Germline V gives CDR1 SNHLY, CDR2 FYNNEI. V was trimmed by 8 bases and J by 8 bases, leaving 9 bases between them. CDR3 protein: CASSSLGELFF. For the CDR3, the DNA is TGTGCCAGCTCTAGCTTGGGGGAGCTGTTTTTT.

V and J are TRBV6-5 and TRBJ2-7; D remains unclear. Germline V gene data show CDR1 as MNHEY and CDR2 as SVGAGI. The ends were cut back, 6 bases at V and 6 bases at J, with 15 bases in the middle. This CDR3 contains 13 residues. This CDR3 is CASSDNYSTEQYF. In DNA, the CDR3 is TGTGCCAGCAGCGACAATTACTCGACCGAGCAGTACTTC.

The CDR3 here is CASSEGIQETQYF. CDR3 bases: TGTGCCAGCAGTGAAGGAATCCAAGAGACCCAGTACTTC. V is TRBV6-1 and J is TRBJ2-5; the D is unclear. Germline CDR1 and CDR2: MNHNS and SASEGT. The CDR3 runs to 13 residues. Trimming stripped 1 base from V and 1 base from J, with 4 bases between.

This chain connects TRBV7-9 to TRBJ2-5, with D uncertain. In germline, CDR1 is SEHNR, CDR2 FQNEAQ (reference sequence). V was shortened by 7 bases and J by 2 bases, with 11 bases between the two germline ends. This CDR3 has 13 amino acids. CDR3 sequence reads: CASNRPNQETQYF. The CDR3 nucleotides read TGTGCCAGCAATCGACCTAATCAAGAGACCCAGTACTTC. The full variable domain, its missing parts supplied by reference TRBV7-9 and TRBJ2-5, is DTGVSQNPRHKITKRGQNVTFRCDPISEHNRLYWYRQTLGQGPEFLTYFQNEAQLEKSRLLSDRFSAERPKGSFSTLEIQRTEQGDSAMYLCASNRPNQETQYFGPGTRLLVL.

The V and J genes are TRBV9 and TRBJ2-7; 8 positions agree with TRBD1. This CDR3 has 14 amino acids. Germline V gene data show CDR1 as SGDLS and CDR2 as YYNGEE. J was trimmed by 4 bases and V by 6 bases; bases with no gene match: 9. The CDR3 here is CASTPGQVDYEQYF. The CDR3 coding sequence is TGTGCCAGCACACCGGGACAGGTAGATTACGAGCAGTACTTC.

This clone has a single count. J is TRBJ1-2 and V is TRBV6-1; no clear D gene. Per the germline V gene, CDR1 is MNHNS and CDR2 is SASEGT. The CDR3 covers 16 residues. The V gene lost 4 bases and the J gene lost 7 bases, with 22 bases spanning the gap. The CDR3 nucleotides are TGTGCCAGCAGTGGGCCTCTGGGGAACACTCGGGGTGGCTACACCTTC. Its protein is CASSGPLGNTRGGYTF.

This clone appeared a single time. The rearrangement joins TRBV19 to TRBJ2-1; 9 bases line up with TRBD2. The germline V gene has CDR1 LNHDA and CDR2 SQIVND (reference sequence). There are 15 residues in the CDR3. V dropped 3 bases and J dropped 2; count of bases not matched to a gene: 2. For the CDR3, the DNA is TGTGCCAGTAGTATTAGCGGGGGTACCTACAATGAGCAGTTCTTC. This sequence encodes CASSISGGTYNEQFF.